The sequence of this T cell receptor (beta chain) was determined in a study of blood T cells in healthy people across ages. Study-level findings and limits: While age rose, TCR beta diversity per million T cells dropped in a roughly linear way.

Points on this clonotype: No antigen is known for it.

A second roughly 6 to 12 cycle PCR used barcoded and J-beta primers. Each cDNA molecule, via a template-switch adaptor with 12 random nucleotides, was tagged. TCRdb analysed the 5' RACE reads with MiXCR anew, one entry per CDR3 protein. The repertoire holds 590,000 or so distinct CDR3 sequences, with approximately 30% as singletons. The V gene end was trimmed by 0 bases and the J gene end by 6 bases; junction bases not matched to a gene: 8. Germline CDR1 reads LGHNA; CDR2 reads YNFKEQ. CDR3 size: 16 residues. J is TRBJ2-1 and V is TRBV4-2; 7 positions agree with TRBD2. This clonotype was obtained from a woman over 75 in good health. The sample was blood. This CDR3 reads CASSQEGGTLCNEQFF. The DNA of the CDR3 is TGTGCCAGCAGCCAAGAGGGAGGGACTCTATGCAATGAGCAGTTCTTC.